One sample yielded the 30 T cell receptor beta chains listed below, sequenced in a study of shared clonotypes between healthy human individuals. Data came from immunoSEQ multiplex PCR; TCRdb stores just in-frame clones and leaves some out. The sample includes more than 450,000 clones, 79% of them seen just once. Sequencing was carried out using PBMCs. These receptors were taken from a woman between 35 and 50 years old in good health. Some clones in this sample may be carry-over from other donors' samples.

This clone has more than one count but fewer than ten. The gene calls are TRBV7-3 and TRBJ1-1; no clear D. The CDR3 is 13 amino acids. Trimming left V 5 bases short and J 6 bases short, with 13 bases between. From germline, CDR1 is SGHTA and CDR2 FQGTGA. CDR3 protein: CASSQGPQPEAFF. Written as DNA, the CDR3 is TGTGCCAGCAGCCAAGGCCCACAACCTGAAGCTTTCTTT.

The genes are TRBV28 and TRBJ2-1; D possibly corresponds to TRBD1 (5 bases). V dropped 6 bases and J dropped 4 bases, with 22 bases sitting between them. Germline loops: CDR1 MDHEN, CDR2 SYDVKM. This CDR3 comprises 17 residues. The chain's CDR3 is CASSSHAQGARYNEQFF. In DNA form, the CDR3 reads TGTGCCAGCAGCTCCCACGCCCAGGGTGCGAGGTACAATGAGCAGTTCTTC.

V usage is TRBV7-2 and J usage is TRBJ2-1; D not resolved. This CDR3 has 12 residues. The ends were cut back, 1 base at V and 9 bases at J, with 7 bases in the middle. The germline gives CDR1 SGHTA, CDR2 FQGNSA. Here the CDR3 DNA reads TGTGCCAGCAGCTTAGGCTTCATTGAGCAGTTCTTC. Translating it yields CASSLGFIEQFF.

The chain is built from TRBV6-6 and TRBJ2-7; TRBD2 is a possible D gene (7 bases). CDR3 length equals 15 residues. CDR1 and CDR2 (germline): MNHNY, SVGAGI (reference sequence). With 2 bases removed from V and 4 bases from J, the gap between germline ends came to 15 bases. The DNA of the CDR3 is TGTGCCAGCAGTTACCCCGGGGGAGGGGGATACGAGCAGTACTTC. Translated: CASSYPGGGGYEQYF.

The rearrangement uses TRBV4-1 and TRBJ1-5, with 9 positions matching TRBD1. Unmatched junction bases numbered 5, after V lost 0 bases and J lost 2 bases. CDR1 MGHRA and CDR2 YSYEKL come from the germline V gene. The CDR3 runs 17 residues. The CDR3 is CASSQEIQGAGNQPQHF. CDR3 DNA: TGCGCCAGCAGCCAAGAAATACAGGGGGCCGGCAATCAGCCCCAGCATTTT.

The rearrangement links TRBV25-1 to TRBJ2-1; 10 nucleotides align to TRBD2. This CDR3 has 14 amino acids. Germline CDR1 is MGHDK and CDR2 is SYGVNS. Trimming removed 7 bases from V and 8 bases from J; junction bases left unmatched: 8. The CDR3 DNA is TGTGCCAGCACGCTACAGCGGGAGGGATATGAGCAGTTCTTC. This sequence encodes CASTLQREGYEQFF.

The chain has TRBV19 and TRBJ2-2, with D possibly called TRBD1 or TRBD2 (5 bases each). The germline gives CDR1 LNHDA, CDR2 SQIVND (reference sequence). V gave up 3 bases and J gave up 6 bases, with 11 bases separating them. This CDR3 has 14 residues. The DNA of the CDR3 is TGTGCCAGTAGTATTGGCCGGGGCGCCGGGGAGCTGTTTTTT. Amino acid sequence: CASSIGRGAGELFF.

The gene calls are TRBV27 and TRBJ1-5; D is ambiguous. V shed 6 bases and J shed 6 bases, with 3 bases lying between them. CDR3 length: 10 amino acids. Germline values: CDR1 MNHEY, CDR2 SMNVEV (reference sequence). CDR3 residues: CASRLQPQHF. CDR3 in DNA: TGTGCCAGCAGGCTTCAGCCCCAGCATTTT.

The rearrangement links TRBV11-2 to TRBJ2-7, with D perhaps TRBD1 or TRBD2 (5 bases each). Trimming cost V 3 bases and J 2 bases, with 8 bases left between them. The germline V gene encodes CDR1 SGHAT and CDR2 FQNNGV. The CDR3 has 13 amino acids. CDR3 DNA: TGTGCCAGCAGCTTGGGGACGACCTACGAGCAGTACTTC. Amino acid sequence: CASSLGTTYEQYF. Looking up the rest from reference TRBV11-2 and TRBJ2-7 gives the full variable domain: EAGVAQSPRYKIIEKRQSVAFWCNPISGHATLYWYQQILGQGPKLLIQFQNNGVVDDSQLPKDRFSAERLKGVDSTLKIQPAKLEDSAVYLCASSLGTTYEQYFGPGTRLTVT.

V and J are TRBV7-9 and TRBJ2-5; D is unresolved. The CDR3 totals 12 residues. The V gene lost 4 bases and the J gene lost 5 bases, with 8 bases spanning the gap. Germline CDR1 SEHNR, CDR2 FQNEAQ (reference sequence). As DNA, the CDR3 is TGTGCCAGCAGCTCCATCACGGAGACCCAGTACTTC. Translating it yields CASSSITETQYF. The full variable domain, rest sourced from reference TRBV7-9 and TRBJ2-5, is DTGVSQNPRHKITKRGQNVTFRCDPISEHNRLYWYRQTLGQGPEFLTYFQNEAQLEKSRLLSDRFSAERPKGSFSTLEIQRTEQGDSAMYLCASSSITETQYFGPGTRLLVL.

The chain has TRBV30 and TRBJ1-1; possibly TRBD1 for D (6 bases). From germline, CDR1 is GTSNPN and CDR2 SVGIG (reference sequence). The CDR3 is 16 residues long. V shed 1 base and J shed 1 base, with 16 bases lying between them. CDR3 in amino acids: CAWSDLVGATNTEAFF. The CDR3 DNA reads TGTGCCTGGAGTGACTTGGTGGGGGCCACGAACACTGAAGCTTTCTTT.

This chain links TRBV10-3 with TRBJ2-7; D might be TRBD1 or TRBD2, each matching 5 bases. Germline V gene lookup returns CDR1 ENHRY and CDR2 SYGVKD. Trimming left V 7 bases short and J 7 bases short, with 14 bases between. This CDR3 is built from 12 residues. The CDR3 DNA is TGTGCCATCACCTCCGGGACGGATGAGCAGTACTTC. Its protein is CAITSGTDEQYF.

J is TRBJ2-3 and V is TRBV6-6, with unresolved D. CDR3 length: 14 amino acids. The V gene lost 6 bases and the J gene lost 3 bases, with 13 bases spanning the gap. Germline CDR1 reads MNHNY; CDR2 reads SVGAGI (reference sequence). Here the CDR3 DNA reads TGTGCCAGCAGGCCTGGTGGGCAAACAGATACGCAGTATTTT. This translates into CASRPGGQTDTQYF.

The table lists this clone with a few counts. V and J are TRBV4-3 and TRBJ2-7; D is ambiguous. Germline CDR1 is LGHNA and CDR2 is YSLEER. Trimming stripped 0 bases from V and 0 bases from J, with 6 bases between. This CDR3 spans 14 amino acids. The CDR3 loop is CASSQDAFSYEQYF. The DNA of the CDR3 is TGCGCCAGCAGCCAAGATGCGTTCTCCTACGAGCAGTACTTC.

This rearrangement joins TRBV11-2 to TRBJ1-2, with 8 positions matching TRBD1. This CDR3 is 17 amino acids long. With V trimmed by 5 bases and J by 3 bases, 14 bases remained unmatched. Germline CDR1 reads SGHAT; CDR2 reads FQNNGV. The CDR3 sequence: CASSGFRTGFSHYGYTF. DNA for the CDR3: TGTGCCAGCAGCGGATTTCGGACAGGGTTCTCTCACTATGGCTACACCTTC.

The chain has TRBV2 and TRBJ2-1; 12 bases align to TRBD1. Germline V gene lookup returns CDR1 SNHLY and CDR2 FYNNEI. CDR3 length: 15 amino acids. V lost 6 bases and J lost 6; bases outside the gene matches: 6. DNA for the CDR3: TGTGCCAGCAGCCCGGGACAGGGGGCAGTCAATGAGCAGTTCTTC. Its protein product is CASSPGQGAVNEQFF.

The chain links TRBV7-2 to TRBJ2-7, with 8 bases matching TRBD2. The CDR3 is made up of 16 amino acids. Germline trimming cut 5 bases from V and 0 bases from J; bases unmatched to any gene: 9. The germline gives CDR1 SGHTA, CDR2 FQGNSA. As DNA, the CDR3 is TGTGCCAGCAGCGTTCTAGCGGGCCTCAGCTCCTACGAGCAGTACTTC. Its protein is CASSVLAGLSSYEQYF.

The rearrangement links TRBV4-2 to TRBJ2-1, with TRBD2 identical over 7 bases. V was clipped by 0 bases and J by 4 bases; unmatched bases: 6. The CDR3 is made up of 16 amino acids. Germline values: CDR1 LGHNA, CDR2 YNFKEQ. CDR3 bases: TGTGCCAGCAGCCAAGAAGGGACTACCAAATACAATGAGCAGTTCTTC. Its protein product is CASSQEGTTKYNEQFF.

As concerns this clone: Distinct nucleotide sequences in the sample also encode this CDR3. The chain links TRBV28 to TRBJ1-5; D is uncertain. V was cut by 6 bases and J by 0 bases, with 3 bases left in between. The CDR3 extends over 12 amino acids. The germline V gene has CDR1 MDHEN and CDR2 SYDVKM. CDR3 protein: CASRDSNQPQHF. In DNA, the CDR3 is TGTGCCAGCAGAGATAGCAATCAGCCCCAGCATTTT. The full variable domain, in which reference TRBV28 and TRBJ1-5 provide the parts outside the CDR3, is DVKVTQSSRYLVKRTGEKVFLECVQDMDHENMFWYRQDPGLGLRLIYFSYDVKMKEKGDIPEGYSVSREKKERFSLILESASTNQTSMYLCASRDSNQPQHFGDGTRLSIL.

V gene TRBV11-1 combines with J gene TRBJ2-1; a possible D gene is TRBD2 (6 bases). V lost 6 bases and J lost 8, with 20 bases in between. Per germline, CDR1 SGHAT and CDR2 FQDESV (reference sequence). The CDR3 extends over 15 amino acids. In nucleotides, the CDR3 is TGTGCCAGCAGTAAGGAACTAGCAATTCAGGATGAGCAGTTCTTC. Amino acids: CASSKELAIQDEQFF.

The chain is built from TRBV7-9 and TRBJ2-7; 8 nucleotides align to TRBD1. The V and J ends lost 5 bases and 7 bases, in that order; junction bases with no gene match: 10. The CDR3 runs 14 residues. CDR1 is SEHNR, CDR2 FQNEAQ, per germline (reference sequence). In nucleotides, the CDR3 is TGTGCCAGCAGCCCCGGACAGGGTTATAAGGAGCAGTACTTC. Protein sequence: CASSPGQGYKEQYF.

CDR3 residues: CASSLSAGLDLSGANVLTF. The CDR3 DNA follows: TGTGCCAGCAGTTTGAGTGCGGGACTAGATTTATCGGGGGCCAACGTCCTGACTTTC. V usage is TRBV27 and J usage is TRBJ2-6, with 8 bases identical to TRBD2. With V trimmed by 3 bases and J by 4 bases, 14 bases remained unmatched. This CDR3 is built from 19 residues. Germline values: CDR1 MNHEY, CDR2 SMNVEV (reference sequence).

The rearrangement joins TRBV2 to TRBJ1-5; D might be TRBD1 (6 bases). CDR3 size: 14 residues. Germline V CDR1 and CDR2: SNHLY, FYNNEI. V gave up 2 bases and J gave up 7 bases, with 12 bases separating them. Here the CDR3 reads CASSEQGPGQPQHF. The CDR3 DNA sequence: TGTGCCAGCAGTGAACAGGGGCCGGGGCAGCCCCAGCATTTT. Based on the CDR3 plus reference TRBV2 and TRBJ1-5, the full variable domain is EPEVTQTPSHQVTQMGQEVILRCVPISNHLYFYWYRQILGQKVEFLVSFYNNEISEKSEIFDDQFSVERPDGSNFTLKIRSTKLEDSAMYFCASSEQGPGQPQHFGDGTRLSIL.

J is TRBJ2-7 and V is TRBV7-9, with TRBD2 as a possible D gene (5 bases). Trimming pared 0 bases from V and 0 bases from J, leaving 9 bases between. This CDR3 spans 15 amino acids. CDR1 is SEHNR, CDR2 FQNEAQ, per germline (reference sequence). The DNA for the CDR3 is TGTGCCAGCAGCTTAGCGGGAGTTCCCTCCTACGAGCAGTACTTC. Protein: CASSLAGVPSYEQYF.

This chain uses TRBV5-1 with TRBJ2-1; the D gene is possibly TRBD2 (6 bases). The germline V and J ends were trimmed by 9 bases and 5 bases, with 18 bases remaining between them. The CDR3 covers 14 residues. Germline CDR1 reads SGHRS; CDR2 reads YFSETQ. The CDR3 is CATQRVPDDNEQFF. The DNA for the CDR3 is TGCGCCACCCAGCGGGTCCCTGACGACAATGAGCAGTTCTTC.

J is TRBJ2-2 and V is TRBV28; 8 bases match TRBD1. The germline V gene encodes CDR1 MDHEN and CDR2 SYDVKM. V lost 6 bases to trimming and J lost 2 bases; unmatched junction nucleotides: 8. This CDR3 has 16 amino acids. The chain's CDR3 is CASSRTGTGNTGELFF. In DNA, the CDR3 is TGTGCCAGCAGCCGTACCGGGACAGGAAACACCGGGGAGCTGTTTTTT.

The CDR3 loop reads CASSIAGPVSGSYEQYF. The CDR3 nucleotides are TGTGCCAGTAGTATAGCGGGCCCCGTGTCAGGGTCCTACGAGCAGTACTTC. The genes are TRBV19 and TRBJ2-7; D possibly corresponds to TRBD1 (5 bases). V lost 1 base, J lost 1 base, and 17 bases lay in between. CDR3 length: 17 residues. From germline, CDR1 is LNHDA and CDR2 SQIVND (reference sequence).

J is TRBJ1-6 and V is TRBV5-6; D unclear. Between the trimmed V and J ends, which lost 5 bases and 8 bases, there was a span of 8 bases. The CDR3 is 12 amino acids. CDR1 is SGHDT, CDR2 YYEEEE, per germline. The CDR3 nucleotides are TGTGCCAGCAGTACCGAAGATTCACCCCTCCACTTT. It encodes CASSTEDSPLHF.

The chain is built from TRBV5-4 and TRBJ2-7, with 7 bases that match TRBD2. V was clipped by 0 bases and J by 1 base; unmatched bases: 4. Per germline, CDR1 SGHNT and CDR2 YYREEE (reference sequence). The CDR3 has 15 residues. The CDR3 DNA follows: TGTGCCAGCAGCTTGGAGGCGGGAGTATCCTACGAGCAGTACTTC. It yields the protein CASSLEAGVSYEQYF.

This clone was seen once. The gene calls are TRBV28 and TRBJ2-2, with no clear D. The V gene lost 5 bases and the J gene lost 4 bases, with 8 bases spanning the gap. The CDR3 runs 13 residues. Germline V CDR1 and CDR2: MDHEN, SYDVKM. The CDR3: CASSPMVTGELFF. The CDR3 coding sequence is TGTGCCAGCAGTCCGATGGTCACCGGGGAGCTGTTTTTT. The whole variable domain, filled in from reference TRBV28 and TRBJ2-2, reads DVKVTQSSRYLVKRTGEKVFLECVQDMDHENMFWYRQDPGLGLRLIYFSYDVKMKEKGDIPEGYSVSREKKERFSLILESASTNQTSMYLCASSPMVTGELFFGEGSRLTVL.